This section outlines one T cell receptor beta chain sequence together with its context. The memory fraction was CD4+CD45RO+CD25- cells. Semi-nested PCR with Nested Universal Primer A followed constant-region reverse priming of full-length variable regions. TCRdb independently ran MiXCR on the 5' RACE reads; one entry per CDR3 protein. The profile shows about 43,000 distinct CDR3 sequences, roughly 29% of them singletons. The sample was memory CD4+ T cells sorted from a lymph node. Subset in this sample: memory CD4+ T cells, CD4+CD45RO+CD25-. The sequence was obtained from a female donor with breast cancer.

The CDR3 bases are TGCAGTGCTAGTGGTAGCGGGAGAGGGTCCTACAATGAGCAGTTCTTC. This codes for CSASGSGRGSYNEQFF. The chain couples TRBV20-1 to TRBJ2-1; 9 bases fit TRBD2. Germline V lookup: CDR1 DFQATT, CDR2 SNEGSKA (reference sequence). The CDR3 runs 16 residues. V gave up 3 bases and J gave up 1 base; unmatched junction bases: 7.